This T cell receptor (beta chain) was obtained from a study of blood T cells in healthy people across ages. The CDR3 loop spans 13 amino acids. CDR1 is MGHRA, CDR2 YSYEKL, per germline. V was shortened by 1 base and J by 3 bases, with 4 bases between the two germline ends. Then a second PCR, running about 7 to 11 cycles, was carried out with a sample-barcoded 5' primer and a J-beta primer mix. Paired-end reads containing CDR3 totaled no fewer than 2.5 million for each sample. Each CDR3 protein gets one entry after TCRdb re-called the 5' RACE reads with MiXCR. This table has roughly 1.4 million distinct CDR3 sequences, almost 60% appearing once. Study results and limitations: A strong correlation was found between TCR beta diversity and the percentage of naive T cells.

In each sample, at least 6.5 million PBMCs were isolated. The amount of total RNA extracted per sample was at least 5 micrograms. As to this clonotype: What it binds is unknown.

The specimen sequenced was blood. The receptor was derived from a man between 18 and 29 years old in good health. The rearrangement joins TRBV4-1 to TRBJ1-3; D is unresolved. In nucleotides, the CDR3 is TGCGCCAGCAGCCAAGGAATTGGAAACACCATATATTTT. Its protein is CASSQGIGNTIYF.